The entry that follows covers one T cell receptor (beta chain) sequence. This clone occurred once. This clone's antigen is unknown. No base quality information exists; no much larger clone differs at one position. The immunoSEQ Assay, a bias-controlled multiplex PCR, was used to amplify TCRbeta CDR3 regions from genomic DNA. On the study's bioinformatics: The number of nucleated cells in each sample was estimated by amplification of reference gene primers within the assay. To quantify the absolute abundance of each unique TCRbeta CDR3 rearrangement, sequence reads were collapsed and filtered. For each sample, productive Simpson clonality was calculated as the square root of Simpson's diversity index across productive rearrangements. TCRdb obtained this table from immuneACCESS and retained in-frame rearrangements with V and J assigned. These tables miss some clones; where compared with another copy, unresolved V genes account for less than half of the shortfall, and the remainder is unexplained. V, J and clone size are those of that table, while D and trimming were read from the DNA. In all, the sample holds about 440,000 clones, and nearly 90% of those were seen once. Just under 2% of the sample belongs to the ten largest clones.

Participants in the prospective study were enrolled through a virtual design, were aged about 18 to 90 years, and lived in under 25 United States geographic areas. In the prospective study, participants were assigned to cohorts based on the clinical history participants reported in a screening survey and a study questionnaire. In the prospective study, mobile phlebotomists collected whole blood, serum and a nasopharyngeal or oropharyngeal swab from each participant. Prospective study participants could optionally give additional blood draws and questionnaires over an approximately 2-month period. Prospective study blood samples were shipped either frozen or at room temperature before DNA extraction. The data originate from a study of blood T cell repertoires in COVID-19 (dated by TCRdb to 2019 to 2021). About the full investigation: The collaborator samples originated in the United States, Italy and Spain and spanned the acute and convalescent phases of COVID-19. Sample metadata almost always included a de-identified subject ID, COVID-19 status, age in years and sex. The dataset comprised deeply sampled blood TCRbeta repertoires from subjects exposed to, actively infected with, or recovered from COVID-19. The prospective study material was composed of cDNA or gDNA derived from T cells, B-cell-depleted T cells, or PBMCs. HLA class I and class II types, where available, came from metadata supplied by the sample provider rather than from assay-based typing. Samples were obtained from the ongoing ImmuneRACE study (first 160 participants) and from 1,254 subjects provided by 6 global collaborators. The repertoires were made available in a free public database intended to serve as a resource for research on the immune response to SARS-CoV-2. Results and caveats for the whole study, not just this receptor: The quantity of clinical and demographic metadata differed by source and by participant and was supplied without curation.

As encoded in the germline V gene (reference sequence), CDR1 is GTSNPN while CDR2 is SVGIG. The CDR3 numbers 11 residues from cysteine through phenylalanine. The CDR3 DNA has 33 bases and is translated from base 1. Deletion took 1 base off V and 3 bases off J, with a span of 4 bases between the germline ends. The chain joins TRBV30 to TRBJ2-7; no D gene call is confident. What was sequenced was PBMCs or T cells enriched from blood (not recorded which). The clonotype comes from a woman in her late teens or twenties with acute COVID-19. CDR3 protein: CAWSGYYEQYF. The DNA sequence reads TGTGCCTGGAGTGGCTACTACGAGCAGTACTTC.